This T cell receptor beta chain appears in the sequencing data of a study of blood T cell repertoires in COVID-19 (dated by TCRdb to 2018 to 2021). A note on the overall study: Samples covering the acute and convalescent phases of COVID-19 were provided by collaborators in the United States, Italy and Spain. A freely available public database, intended as a resource for researchers studying the immune response to SARS-CoV-2, is where the repertoires were released. Sample metadata almost always included a de-identified subject ID, COVID-19 status, age in years and sex. The samples were drawn from the first 160 participants of the ongoing ImmuneRACE study and from over a thousand subjects provided by 6 global collaborators. The prospective study material was composed of cDNA or gDNA derived from T cells, B-cell-depleted T cells, or PBMCs. Subjects who had been exposed to COVID-19, were actively infected with it, or had recovered from it provided the deeply sampled blood TCRbeta repertoires that made up the dataset. Where available, HLA class I and class II types were obtained from metadata supplied by the sample provider rather than from assay-based typing.

Trimming removed 5 bases from V and 5 bases from J, leaving 15 bases between the germline ends. CDR1 and CDR2 were assigned from the germline V gene as SNHLY and FYNNEI. The CDR3 spans 15 residues, from the cysteine through the phenylalanine. Only the CDR3 DNA is retained, 45 bases long and in frame from the first base. Regarding this clone: The antigen it binds to is not known. Base qualities are missing; no much larger clone stands one base away.

The collaborating institutions used their own protocols to collect whole blood in K2EDTA tubes. Collaborator samples were shipped for TCRbeta analysis as frozen whole blood, isolated PBMCs, or DNA extracted from either sample type. Here is what the overall study found, with its caveats: The quantity of clinical and demographic metadata differed by source and by participant and was supplied without curation.

TCRbeta CDR3 regions were amplified from genomic DNA using the immunoSEQ Assay, a bias-controlled multiplex PCR. The authors' pipeline ran thus. Within the assay, amplification of reference gene primers was used to estimate how many nucleated cells each sample contained. To quantify the absolute abundance of each unique TCRbeta CDR3 rearrangement, sequence reads were collapsed and filtered. For each sample, productive Simpson clonality was calculated as the square root of Simpson's diversity index over productive rearrangements. The table was pulled from immuneACCESS by TCRdb, which kept in-frame rearrangements only. Such tables lose some clones; where checked, under half of the loss comes from unresolved V genes, and the rest has no known cause. That table supplies the V and J calls and clone size; D and trimming were determined from the DNA. The table for this sample lists about 70,000 clones; approximately 80% of them were counted only once. The ten most abundant clones make up approximately 22% of the sample.

The TCR comes from a woman aged 70 to 79 with acute or convalescent COVID-19. This sequence uses TRBV2 and TRBJ2-2; the D segment could be TRBD1, given 5 matching bases. Sequencing was carried out using peripheral blood. Here the CDR3 is given as CASSPRVVRTGELFF. The DNA is TGTGCCAGCAGTCCCAGGGTGGTGAGGACCGGGGAGCTGTTTTTT. This CDR3, with the reference TRBV2 and TRBJ2-2 proteins standing in past its ends, gives the full variable domain EPEVTQTPSHQVTQMGQEVILRCVPISNHLYFYWYRQILGQKVEFLVSFYNNEISEKSEIFDDQFSVERPDGSNFTLKIRSTKLEDSAMYFCASSPRVVRTGELFFGEGSRLTVL.